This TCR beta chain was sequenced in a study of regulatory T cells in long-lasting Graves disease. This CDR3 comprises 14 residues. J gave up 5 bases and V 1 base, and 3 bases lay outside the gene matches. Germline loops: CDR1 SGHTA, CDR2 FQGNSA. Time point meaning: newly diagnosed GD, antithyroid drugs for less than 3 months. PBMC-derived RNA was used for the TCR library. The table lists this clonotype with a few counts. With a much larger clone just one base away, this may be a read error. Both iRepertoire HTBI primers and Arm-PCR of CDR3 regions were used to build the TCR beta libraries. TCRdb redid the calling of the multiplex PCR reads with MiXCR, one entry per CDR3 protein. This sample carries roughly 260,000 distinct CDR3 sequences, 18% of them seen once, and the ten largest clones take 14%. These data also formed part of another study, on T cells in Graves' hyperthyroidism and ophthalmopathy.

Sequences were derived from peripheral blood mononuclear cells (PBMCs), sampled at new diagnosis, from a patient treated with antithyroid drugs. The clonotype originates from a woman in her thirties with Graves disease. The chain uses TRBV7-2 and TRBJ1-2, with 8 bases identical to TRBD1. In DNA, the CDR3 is TGTACCAGCAGCTTAGTTAGGACAGGGTATGGCTACACCTTC. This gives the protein CTSSLVRTGYGYTF.